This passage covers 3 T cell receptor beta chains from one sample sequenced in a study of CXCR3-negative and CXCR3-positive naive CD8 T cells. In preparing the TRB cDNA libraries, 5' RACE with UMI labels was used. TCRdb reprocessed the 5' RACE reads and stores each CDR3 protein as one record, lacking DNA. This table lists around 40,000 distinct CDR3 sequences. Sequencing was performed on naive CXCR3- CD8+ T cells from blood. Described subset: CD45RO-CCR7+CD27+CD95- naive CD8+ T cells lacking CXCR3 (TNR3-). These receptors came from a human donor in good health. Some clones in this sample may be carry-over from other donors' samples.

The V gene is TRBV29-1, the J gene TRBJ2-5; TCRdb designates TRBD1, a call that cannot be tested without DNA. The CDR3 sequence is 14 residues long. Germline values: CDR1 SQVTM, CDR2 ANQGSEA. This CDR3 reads CSVDRGVHQETQYF.

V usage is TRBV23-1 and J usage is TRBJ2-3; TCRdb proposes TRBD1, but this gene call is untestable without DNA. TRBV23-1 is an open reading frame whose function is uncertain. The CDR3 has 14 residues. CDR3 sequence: CASNLPGGMGTQYF.

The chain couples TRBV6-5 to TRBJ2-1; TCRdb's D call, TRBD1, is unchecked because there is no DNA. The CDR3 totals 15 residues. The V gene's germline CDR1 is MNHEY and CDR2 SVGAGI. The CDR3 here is CASSRGQGIYNEQFF.